The 19 T cell receptor beta chains reported below all come from one sample, sequenced in a study of shared clonotypes between healthy human individuals. Only in-frame clones appear in the TCRdb table, and some are missing; sequencing was by immunoSEQ multiplex PCR. The sample lists some 600,000 clones, roughly 95% occurring once. CD45RO-negative, CCR7-positively selected cells formed the naive CD8 fraction, excluding terminally differentiated effector memory CD45RA+ cells. Sequenced sample: naive CD8+ T cells sorted from blood. These receptors were obtained from a woman in her 30s in good health.

This chain joins TRBV19 and TRBJ1-2, with TRBD1 matching over 8 bases. Losses at the gene ends were 5 bases for V and 6 bases for J; bases not matched to a gene: 8. Germline CDR1 LNHDA, CDR2 SQIVND (reference sequence). The CDR3 has 14 residues. Written as DNA, the CDR3 is TGTGCCAGTAGTTATGACAGGGGCTGGAATGGCTACACCTTC. It encodes CASSYDRGWNGYTF.

This chain connects TRBV7-9 to TRBJ2-5, with D unclear. The better agreement between TRBJ2-7 and the DNA end casts doubt on the J call. The CDR3 sequence is 13 residues long. CDR1 and CDR2 from the germline V gene are SEHNR and FQNEAQ (reference sequence). CDR3 DNA: TGTGCCAGCAGCTTCTTGGACTCCTACGAGCAGTACTTC. Amino acids: CASSFLDSYEQYF.

The chain employs TRBV29-1 and TRBJ2-1; possibly TRBD2 for D (5 bases). Trimming took 5 bases from V and 8 from J, leaving 19 bases between them. This CDR3 has 14 residues. Germline values: CDR1 SQVTM, CDR2 ANQGSEA. The CDR3 sequence is CSVSGLYIGDEQFF. The CDR3 nucleotides are TGCAGCGTTAGCGGATTGTACATTGGAGATGAGCAGTTCTTC.

The V call is TRBV28, the J call TRBJ2-5; 9 bases match TRBD1. The assigned J gene may be wrong: the sequence end matches TRBJ2-7 better. This CDR3 contains 16 residues. Germline CDR1 MDHEN, CDR2 SYDVKM. CDR3 loop: CASSPLDRGSNYEQYF. The CDR3 bases are TGTGCCAGCAGTCCCCTTGACAGGGGGTCCAACTACGAGCAGTACTTC.

The chain recombines TRBV6-5 with TRBJ1-2; unclear D gene. Trimming stripped 5 bases from V and 4 bases from J, with 5 bases between. The CDR3 is 11 residues long. The germline gives CDR1 MNHEY, CDR2 SVGAGI. In DNA form, the CDR3 reads TGTGCCAGCAGTGACACCTATGGCTACACCTTC. Encoded protein: CASSDTYGYTF.

CDR3 sequence (DNA): TGTGCCAGCAAACCGGGACCCGAAACCGGGGAGCTGTTTTTT. This encodes CASKPGPETGELFF. This chain joins TRBV7-8 and TRBJ2-2; perhaps D is TRBD1 or TRBD2 (5 bases each). V lost 7 bases and J lost 5, with 14 bases in between. The length of the CDR3 is 14 residues. Germline CDR1 SGHVS, CDR2 FQNEAQ.

The chain links TRBV7-9 to TRBJ1-3; D not resolved. V lost 1 base and J lost 8, with 9 bases in between. The CDR3 is 13 residues long. Germline V gives CDR1 SEHNR, CDR2 FQNEAQ (reference sequence). This CDR3 reads CASSLGGVDTIYF. The CDR3 DNA follows: TGTGCCAGCAGCTTAGGGGGTGTGGACACCATATATTTT.

V is TRBV6-5 and J is TRBJ2-7; 9 bases fit TRBD2. J was trimmed by 3 bases and V by 2 bases; bases with no gene match: 2. The CDR3 has 14 residues. Germline CDR1 and CDR2: MNHEY and SVGAGI. The CDR3 loop is CASSYETSGYEQYF. For the CDR3, the DNA is TGTGCCAGCAGTTACGAGACTAGCGGCTACGAGCAGTACTTC.

The V call is TRBV5-1, the J call TRBJ2-7, with TRBD2 identical over 8 bases. V lost 0 bases to trimming and J lost 5 bases; unmatched junction nucleotides: 7. The CDR3 runs 15 residues. Germline CDR1 SGHRS, CDR2 YFSETQ. The CDR3 sequence is CASSLATGLADEQYF. The CDR3 DNA reads TGCGCCAGCAGCTTGGCAACAGGACTAGCTGACGAGCAGTACTTC.

This rearrangement joins TRBV13 to TRBJ2-2; D unclear. In germline, CDR1 is PRHDT, CDR2 FYEKMQ (reference sequence). This CDR3 has 19 residues. Trimming pared 4 bases from V and 6 bases from J, leaving 27 bases between. The CDR3 nucleotides are TGTGCCAGCAGCTCGCGAGCCAGGTTGTGGGGTCCGTCTGCCGGGGAGCTGTTTTTT. This gives the protein CASSSRARLWGPSAGELFF.

This rearrangement joins TRBV2 to TRBJ1-5; 9 nucleotides line up with TRBD1. Germline V gene lookup returns CDR1 SNHLY and CDR2 FYNNEI. The CDR3 length is 14 residues. Trimming cost V 6 bases and J 3 bases; bases outside gene matches: 3. The CDR3 here is CASSRDRDNQPQHF. The CDR3 nucleotides are TGTGCCAGCAGCCGGGACAGGGACAATCAGCCCCAGCATTTT.

The gene calls are TRBV5-6 and TRBJ1-1, with 7 bases matching TRBD1. This CDR3 region has 15 residues. Germline V CDR1 and CDR2: SGHDT, YYEEEE. V was pared by 4 bases and J by 0 bases, with 6 bases of the junction left unmatched. CDR3 DNA: TGTGCCAGCAGCCTGGGACAGACGCTGAACACTGAAGCTTTCTTT. Amino acid sequence: CASSLGQTLNTEAFF.

V usage is TRBV6-1 and J usage is TRBJ2-7, with 7 nucleotides matching TRBD2. CDR1 and CDR2 from the germline V gene are MNHNS and SASEGT. The CDR3 covers 16 residues. Trimming took 4 bases from V and 2 from J; bases not matched to a gene: 11. This chain's CDR3 is CASSVSFGTITYEQYF. DNA of the CDR3: TGTGCCAGCAGTGTCAGCTTCGGGACTATTACCTACGAGCAGTACTTC.

This chain uses TRBV4-2 with TRBJ2-1; 11 bases are a match to TRBD2. The CDR3 has 17 residues. With 6 bases clipped from V and 4 bases from J, the junction kept 11 bases outside the gene matches. The germline V gene has CDR1 LGHNA and CDR2 YNFKEQ. CDR3 in amino acids: CASSTTRGTSGYNEQFF. For the CDR3, the DNA is TGTGCCAGCAGTACTACCAGAGGGACTAGCGGTTACAATGAGCAGTTCTTC.

Details on this clone: Germline and junction disagree at one end, which may indicate a read error. V and J are TRBV28 and TRBJ2-1; 9 bases fit TRBD1. The germline V gene has CDR1 MDHEN and CDR2 SYDVKM. This CDR3 is built from 17 residues. CDR3 sequence (DNA): TGTGCCAGCAGGCCTACTTACTCCACATCGGGACAGGGCCCTCCACTCTTC. The encoded protein is CASRPTYSTSGQGPPLF.

V and J are TRBV9 and TRBJ2-7; 8 bases agree with TRBD1. The V and J ends lost 4 bases and 9 bases, in that order; junction bases with no gene match: 12. CDR3 length: 14 amino acids. The germline gives CDR1 SGDLS, CDR2 YYNGEE. The CDR3 region has the DNA TGTGCCAGCAGCAGGACAGGGAACAGTGACGCGCAGTACTTC. Translating it yields CASSRTGNSDAQYF.

The CDR3 protein is CASSSEDRDGKNGGYTF. The CDR3 nucleotides are TGTGCCAGTAGTTCTGAGGACCGGGACGGAAAAAATGGTGGCTACACCTTC. The J gene is TRBJ1-2, the V gene TRBV19; D perhaps matches TRBD1 (5 bases). V gave up 5 bases and J gave up 7 bases, with 26 bases separating them. This CDR3 spans 17 amino acids. CDR1 LNHDA and CDR2 SQIVND come from the germline V gene (reference sequence).

The chain carries TRBV28 and TRBJ2-1; D remains unclear. The CDR3 extends over 11 amino acids. Trimming stripped 3 bases from V and 8 bases from J, with 5 bases between. Per the germline V gene, CDR1 is MDHEN and CDR2 is SYDVKM. CDR3 DNA: TGTGCCAGCAGTTTCAACGATGAGCAGTTCTTC. This codes for CASSFNDEQFF.

The DNA for the CDR3 is TGTGCCAGCAGCCGTCAAAGGAGGATCAACGAGCAGTACTTC. The encoded protein is CASSRQRRINEQYF. This sequence joins TRBV14 and TRBJ2-7; TRBD2 is a possible D gene (5 bases). V lost 4 bases, J lost 5 bases, and 15 bases lay in between. Germline V CDR1 and CDR2: SGHDN, FVKESK. The CDR3 has 14 amino acids.